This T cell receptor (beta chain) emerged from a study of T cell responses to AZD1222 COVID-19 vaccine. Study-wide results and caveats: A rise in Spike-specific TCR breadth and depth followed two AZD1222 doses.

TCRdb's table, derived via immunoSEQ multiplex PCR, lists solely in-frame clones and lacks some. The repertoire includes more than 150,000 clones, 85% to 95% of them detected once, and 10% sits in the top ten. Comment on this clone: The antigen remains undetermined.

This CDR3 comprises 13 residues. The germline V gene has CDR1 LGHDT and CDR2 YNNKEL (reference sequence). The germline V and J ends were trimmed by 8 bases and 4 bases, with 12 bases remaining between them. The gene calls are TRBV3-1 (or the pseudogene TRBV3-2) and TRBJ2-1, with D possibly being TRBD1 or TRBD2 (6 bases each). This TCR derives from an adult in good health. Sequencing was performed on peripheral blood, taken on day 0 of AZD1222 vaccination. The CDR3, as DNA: TGTGCCAGCCGAGGGGGGCTTTACAATGAGCAGTTCTTC. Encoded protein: CASRGGLYNEQFF.